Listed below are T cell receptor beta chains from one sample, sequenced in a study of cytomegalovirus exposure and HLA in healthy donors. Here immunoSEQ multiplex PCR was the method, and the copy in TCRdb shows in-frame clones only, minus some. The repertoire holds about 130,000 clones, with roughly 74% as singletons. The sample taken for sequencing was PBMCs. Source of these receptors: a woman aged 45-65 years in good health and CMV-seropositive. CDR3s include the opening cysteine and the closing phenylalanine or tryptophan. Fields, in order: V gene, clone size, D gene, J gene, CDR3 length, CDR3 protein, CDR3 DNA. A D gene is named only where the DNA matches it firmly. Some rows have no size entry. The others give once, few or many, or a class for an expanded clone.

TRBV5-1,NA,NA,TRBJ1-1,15,CASSVGPGTNTEAFF,TGCGCCAGCAGCGTCGGCCCGGGAACGAACACTGAAGCTTTCTTT
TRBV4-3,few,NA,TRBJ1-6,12,CASSHGDSPLHF,TGCGCCAGCAGCCACGGGGATTCACCCCTCCACTTT
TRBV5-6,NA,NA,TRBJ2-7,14,CASSLGGITYEQYF,TGTGCCAGCAGCTTGGGAGGAATCACTTACGAGCAGTACTTC
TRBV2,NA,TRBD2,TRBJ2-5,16,CASSGSSGGAGETQYF,TGTGCCAGCAGTGGGTCTAGCGGGGGGGCAGGGGAGACCCAGTACTTC
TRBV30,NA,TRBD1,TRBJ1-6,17,CACHPSWTGTGDSPLHF,TGTGCCTGCCATCCCAGCTGGACCGGGACAGGGGATTCACCCCTCCACTTT
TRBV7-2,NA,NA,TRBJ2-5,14,CASSLVGQGETQYF,TGTGCCAGCAGCTTAGTGGGACAAGGGGAGACCCAGTACTTC
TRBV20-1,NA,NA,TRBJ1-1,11,CSEAGNTEAFF,TGCAGTGAAGCGGGGAACACTGAAGCTTTCTTT
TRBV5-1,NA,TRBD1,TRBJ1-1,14,CASGAGGAETEAFF,TGCGCCAGCGGAGCAGGGGGCGCCGAGACTGAAGCTTTCTTT
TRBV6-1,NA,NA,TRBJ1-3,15,CASTEGGGRGNTIYF,TGTGCCAGCACCGAAGGGGGGGGACGAGGAAACACCATATATTTT
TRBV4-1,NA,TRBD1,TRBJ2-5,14,CASSQRTGQETQYF,TGCGCCAGCAGCCAGAGGACAGGGCAAGAGACCCAGTACTTC
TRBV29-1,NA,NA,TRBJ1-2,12,CSVRDTNYGYTF,TGCAGCGTGAGGGACACCAACTATGGCTACACCTTC
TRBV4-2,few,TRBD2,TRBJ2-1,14,CASSQRTHSGEQFF,TGTGCCAGCAGCCAAAGGACCCATAGCGGGGAGCAGTTCTTC
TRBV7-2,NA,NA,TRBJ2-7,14,CASSPLDRGYEQYF,TGTGCCAGCAGCCCTCTGGACAGAGGCTACGAGCAGTACTTC
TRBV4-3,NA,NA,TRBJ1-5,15,CASRLPPQDNQPQHF,TGCGCCAGCAGACTCCCCCCACAGGACAATCAGCCCCAGCATTTT
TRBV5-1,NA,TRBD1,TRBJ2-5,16,CASSLARDRPKETQYF,TGCGCCAGCAGCTTGGCCAGGGACAGACCGAAAGAGACCCAGTACTTC
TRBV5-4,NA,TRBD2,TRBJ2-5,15,CASSLFGGVQETQYF,TGTGCCAGCAGCTTATTCGGGGGGGTCCAGGAGACCCAGTACTTC
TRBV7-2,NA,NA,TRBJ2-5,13,CASSFTVAETQYF,TGTGCCAGCAGCTTTACTGTCGCAGAGACCCAGTACTTC
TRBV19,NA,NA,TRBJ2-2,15,CASSTSVPGTGELFF,TGTGCCAGTAGTACCTCCGTTCCGGGCACCGGGGAGCTGTTTTTT
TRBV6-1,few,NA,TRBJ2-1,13,CASRPGSYNEQFF,TGTGCCAGCAGACCAGGCTCCTACAATGAGCAGTTCTTC
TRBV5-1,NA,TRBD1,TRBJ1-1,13,CASSFDRVPEAFF,TGCGCCAGCAGCTTCGACAGGGTCCCTGAAGCTTTCTTT
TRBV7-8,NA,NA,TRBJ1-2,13,CASSLDRSYGYTF,TGTGCCAGCAGCTTAGACCGCAGCTATGGCTACACCTTC
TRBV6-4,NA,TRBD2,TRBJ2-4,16,CASSDSIDSGENIQYF,TGTGCCAGCAGTGACTCGATTGATAGCGGGGAAAACATTCAGTACTTC
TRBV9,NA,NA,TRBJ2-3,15,CASSPVGLQGYTQYF,TGTGCCAGCAGCCCCGTGGGACTCCAGGGATATACGCAGTATTTT
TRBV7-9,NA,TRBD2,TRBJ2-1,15,CASSRTGGSYNEQFF,TGTGCCAGCAGCCGGACGGGGGGCTCCTACAATGAGCAGTTCTTC
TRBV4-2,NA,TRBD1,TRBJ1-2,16,CASSQSRTGRSYGYTF,TGTGCCAGCAGCCAATCCCGGACAGGCCGGAGCTATGGCTACACCTTC
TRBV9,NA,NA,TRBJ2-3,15,CASSVLGEARGTQYF,TGTGCCAGCAGCGTCCTGGGGGAGGCCAGAGGTACGCAGTATTTT
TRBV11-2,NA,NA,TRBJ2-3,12,CASSLVPDTQYF,TGTGCCAGCAGCTTAGTTCCGGATACGCAGTATTTT
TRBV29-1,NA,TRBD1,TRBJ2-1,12,CSVGQGVNEQFF,TGCAGCGTGGGACAGGGGGTAAATGAGCAGTTCTTC
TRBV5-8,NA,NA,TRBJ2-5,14,CASSPRVRQETQYF,TGTGCCAGCAGTCCGAGGGTCCGTCAAGAGACCCAGTACTTC
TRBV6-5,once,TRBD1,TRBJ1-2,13,CASSRSTGNGYTF,TGTGCCAGCAGTCGCTCGACAGGGAATGGCTACACCTTC
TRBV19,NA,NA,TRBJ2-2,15,CASRMRTEYTGELFF,TGTGCCAGTAGGATGAGGACAGAATACACCGGGGAGCTGTTTTTT
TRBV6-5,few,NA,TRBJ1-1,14,CASSDVPGRGEAFF,TGTGCCAGCAGTGACGTCCCCGGGCGAGGGGAAGCTTTCTTT
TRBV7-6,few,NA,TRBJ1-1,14,CASSPGEGNTEAFF,TGTGCCAGCAGCCCCGGGGAGGGGAACACTGAAGCTTTCTTT
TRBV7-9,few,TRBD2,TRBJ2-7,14,CASSLGGGIGEQYF,TGTGCCAGCAGCTTAGGGGGGGGGATCGGGGAGCAGTACTTC
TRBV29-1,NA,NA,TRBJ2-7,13,CSVEGDTPYEQYF,TGCAGCGTTGAAGGGGACACTCCCTACGAGCAGTACTTC
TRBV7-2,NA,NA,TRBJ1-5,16,CASSRGGVYGNQPQHF,TGTGCCAGCAGCCGGGGAGGGGTTTACGGCAATCAGCCCCAGCATTTT
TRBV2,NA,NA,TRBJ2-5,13,CASSGQGGETQYF,TGTGCCAGCAGCGGACAGGGAGGGGAGACCCAGTACTTC
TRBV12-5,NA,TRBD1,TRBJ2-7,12,CASGFGGQGQYF,TGTGCTAGTGGTTTCGGGGGACAGGGGCAGTACTTC
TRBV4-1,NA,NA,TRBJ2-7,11,CASSQADEQYF,TGCGCCAGCAGCCAGGCGGATGAGCAGTACTTC
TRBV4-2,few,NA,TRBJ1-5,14,CASSQTARNQPQHF,TGTGCCAGCAGCCAGACAGCGAGGAACCAGCCCCAGCATTTT
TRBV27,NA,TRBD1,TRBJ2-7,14,CASSPTGQLNEQYF,TGTGCCAGCAGTCCAACGGGACAGTTGAACGAGCAGTACTTC
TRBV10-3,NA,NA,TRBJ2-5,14,CAISEWGEKETQYF,TGTGCCATCAGTGAGTGGGGGGAAAAAGAGACCCAGTACTTC